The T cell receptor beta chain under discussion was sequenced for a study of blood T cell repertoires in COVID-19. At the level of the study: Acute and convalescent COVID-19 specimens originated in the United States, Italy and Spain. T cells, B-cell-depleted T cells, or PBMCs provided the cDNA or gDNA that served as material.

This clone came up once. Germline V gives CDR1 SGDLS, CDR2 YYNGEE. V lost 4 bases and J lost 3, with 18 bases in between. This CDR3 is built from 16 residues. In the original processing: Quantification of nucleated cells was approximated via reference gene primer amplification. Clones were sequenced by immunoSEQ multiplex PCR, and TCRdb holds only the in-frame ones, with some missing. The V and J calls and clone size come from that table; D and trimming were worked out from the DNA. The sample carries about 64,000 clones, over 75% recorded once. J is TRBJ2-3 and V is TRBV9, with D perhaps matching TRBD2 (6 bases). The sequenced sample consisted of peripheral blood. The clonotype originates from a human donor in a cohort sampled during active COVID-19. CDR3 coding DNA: TGTGCCAGCAGCCCTCCAGGCGTTAGCGGAACAGATACGCAGTATTTT. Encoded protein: CASSPPGVSGTDTQYF.